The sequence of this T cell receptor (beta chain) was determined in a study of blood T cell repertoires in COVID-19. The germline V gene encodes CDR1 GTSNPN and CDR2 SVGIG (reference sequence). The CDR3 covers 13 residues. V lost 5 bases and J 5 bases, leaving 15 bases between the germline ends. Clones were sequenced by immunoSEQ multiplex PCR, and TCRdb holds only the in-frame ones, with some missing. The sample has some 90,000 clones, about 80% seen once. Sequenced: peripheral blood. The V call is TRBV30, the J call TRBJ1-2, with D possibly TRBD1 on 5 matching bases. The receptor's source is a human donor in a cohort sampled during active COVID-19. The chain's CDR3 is CAWAQDRGYGYTF. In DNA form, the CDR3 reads TGTGCCTGGGCACAGGACCGGGGGTATGGCTACACCTTC. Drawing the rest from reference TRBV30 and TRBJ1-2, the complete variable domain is SQTIHQWPATLVQPVGSPLSLECTVEGTSNPNLYWYRQAAGRGLQLLFYSVGIGQISSEVPQNLSASRPQDRQFILSSKKLLLSDSGFYLCAWAQDRGYGYTFGSGTRLTVV.